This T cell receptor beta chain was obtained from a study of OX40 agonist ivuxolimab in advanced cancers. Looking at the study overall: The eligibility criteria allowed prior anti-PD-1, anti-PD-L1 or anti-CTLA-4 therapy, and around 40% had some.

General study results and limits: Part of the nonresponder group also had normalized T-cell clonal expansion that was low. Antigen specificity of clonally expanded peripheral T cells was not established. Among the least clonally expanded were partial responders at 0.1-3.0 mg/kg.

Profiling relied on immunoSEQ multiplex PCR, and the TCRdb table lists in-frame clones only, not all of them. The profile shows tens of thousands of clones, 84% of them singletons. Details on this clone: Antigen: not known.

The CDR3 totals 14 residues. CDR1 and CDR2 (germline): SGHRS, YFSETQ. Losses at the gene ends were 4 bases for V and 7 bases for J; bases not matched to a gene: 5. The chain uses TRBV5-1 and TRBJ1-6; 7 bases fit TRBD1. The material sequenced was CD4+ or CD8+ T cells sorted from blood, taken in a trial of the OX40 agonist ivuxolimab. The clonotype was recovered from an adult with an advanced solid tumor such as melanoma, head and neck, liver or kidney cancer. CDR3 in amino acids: CASSAGQYNSPLHF. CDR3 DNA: TGCGCCAGCAGCGCGGGACAGTACAATTCACCCCTCCACTTT.